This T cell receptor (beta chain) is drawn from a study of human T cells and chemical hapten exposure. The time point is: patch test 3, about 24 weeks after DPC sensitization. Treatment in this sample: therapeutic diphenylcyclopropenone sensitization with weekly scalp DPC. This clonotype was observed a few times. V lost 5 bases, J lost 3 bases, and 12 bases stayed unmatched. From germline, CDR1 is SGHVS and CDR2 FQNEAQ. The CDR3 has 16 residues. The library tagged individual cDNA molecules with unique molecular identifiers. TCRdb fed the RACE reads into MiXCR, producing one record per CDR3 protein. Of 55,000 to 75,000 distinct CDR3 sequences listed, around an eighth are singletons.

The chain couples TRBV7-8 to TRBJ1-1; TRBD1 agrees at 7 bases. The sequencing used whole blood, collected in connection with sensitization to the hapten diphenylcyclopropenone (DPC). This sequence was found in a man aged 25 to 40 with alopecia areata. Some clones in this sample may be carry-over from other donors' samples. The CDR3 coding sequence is TGTGCCAGCAGCCTGATTAGGGGGCGCATCGACACTGAAGCTTTCTTT. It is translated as CASSLIRGRIDTEAFF.